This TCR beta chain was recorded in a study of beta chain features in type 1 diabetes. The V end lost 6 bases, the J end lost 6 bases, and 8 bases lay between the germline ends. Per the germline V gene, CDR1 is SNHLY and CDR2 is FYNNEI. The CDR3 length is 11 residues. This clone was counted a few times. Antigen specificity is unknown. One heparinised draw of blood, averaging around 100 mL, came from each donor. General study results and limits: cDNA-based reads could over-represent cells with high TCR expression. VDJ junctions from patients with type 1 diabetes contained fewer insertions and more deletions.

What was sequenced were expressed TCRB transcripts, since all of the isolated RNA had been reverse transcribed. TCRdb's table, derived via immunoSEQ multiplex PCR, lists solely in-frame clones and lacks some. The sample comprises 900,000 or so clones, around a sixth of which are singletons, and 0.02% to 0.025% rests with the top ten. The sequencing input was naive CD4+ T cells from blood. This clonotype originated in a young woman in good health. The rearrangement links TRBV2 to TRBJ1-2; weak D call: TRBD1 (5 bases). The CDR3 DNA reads TGTGCCAGCAGCGGGGGGGATGGCTACACCTTC. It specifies CASSGGDGYTF.